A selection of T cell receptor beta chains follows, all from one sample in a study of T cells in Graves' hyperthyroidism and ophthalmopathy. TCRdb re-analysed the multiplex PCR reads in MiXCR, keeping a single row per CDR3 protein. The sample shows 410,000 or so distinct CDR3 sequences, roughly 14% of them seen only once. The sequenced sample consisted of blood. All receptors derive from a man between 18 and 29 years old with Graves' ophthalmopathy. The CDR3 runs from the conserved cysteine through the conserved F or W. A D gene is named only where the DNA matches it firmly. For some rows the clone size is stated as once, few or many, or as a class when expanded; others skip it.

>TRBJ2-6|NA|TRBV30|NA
TGTGCCTGGAGACGAACTGGGGCCAACGTCCTGACTTTC
CAWRRTGANVLTF
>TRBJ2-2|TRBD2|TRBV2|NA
TGTGCCAGCAGGGGGACTAGCGGGGGGAGTTCCGGGGAGCTGTTTTTT
CASRGTSGGSSGELFF
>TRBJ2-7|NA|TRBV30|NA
TGTGCCTGGAGTTCCGCCCTGGACAGAGATTACGAGCAGTACTTC
CAWSSALDRDYEQYF
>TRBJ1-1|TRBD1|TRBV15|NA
TGTGCCACCAGAGGACAGGGGGCGGTTGAAGCTTTCTTT
CATRGQGAVEAFF
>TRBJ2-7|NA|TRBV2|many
TGTGCCAGTACCACCACGAATCCCGAGCAGTACTTC
CASTTTNPEQYF
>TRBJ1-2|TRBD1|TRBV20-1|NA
TGCAGTGCTGTCAGAGGGGGCGGTATCTATGGCTACACCTTC
CSAVRGGGIYGYTF
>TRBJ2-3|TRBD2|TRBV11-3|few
TGTGCCAGCAGCTCGACGAGCGGGGGCCCAGATACGCAGTATTTT
CASSSTSGGPDTQYF
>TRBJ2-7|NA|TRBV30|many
TGTGCCGGGAGACGGGTATACTCCTACGAGCAGTACTTC
CAGRRVYSYEQYF
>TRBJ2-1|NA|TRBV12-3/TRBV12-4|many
TGTGCCAGCAGTCCACAGGTTAGCTCCTACAATGAGCAGTTCTTC
CASSPQVSSYNEQFF
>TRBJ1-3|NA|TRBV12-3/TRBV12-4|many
TGTGCCAGCAGGGGATGGACCGGAGGAAACACCATATATTTT
CASRGWTGGNTIYF
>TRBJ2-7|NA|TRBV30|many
TGTGCCTGGAGTGTTGTGAGTCGGACAGACGGTCCCTACGAGCAGTACTTC
CAWSVVSRTDGPYEQYF
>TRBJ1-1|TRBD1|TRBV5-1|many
TGCGCCAGCAGCTGGACAGGAAGCACTGAAGCTTTCTTT
CASSWTGSTEAFF
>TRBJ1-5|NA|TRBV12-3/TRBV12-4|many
TGTGCCAGCAGTTTGGATAGGTTTAGCAATCAGCCCCAGCATTTT
CASSLDRFSNQPQHF
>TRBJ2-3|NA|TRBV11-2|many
TGTGCCAGCAGCTTGGGTCGTGCCTTCACAGATACGCAGTATTTT
CASSLGRAFTDTQYF
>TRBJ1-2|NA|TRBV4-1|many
TGCGCCAGCAGCCAAGGGATCGGGCTAAACTATGGCTACACCTTC
CASSQGIGLNYGYTF
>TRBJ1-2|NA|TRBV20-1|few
TGCAGTGCTAGAGACCCTGGGGGGTGGGGGGTTTATGGCTACACCTTC
CSARDPGGWGVYGYTF
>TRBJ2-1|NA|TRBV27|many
TGTGCCAGCAGTTTCCGCAACTCCTACAATGAGCAGTTCTTC
CASSFRNSYNEQFF
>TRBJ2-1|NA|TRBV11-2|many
TGTGCCAGCAGCCGTTTTCAGGGCAATGAGCAGTTCTTC
CASSRFQGNEQFF
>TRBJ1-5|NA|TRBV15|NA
TGTGCCACCAGCAGAGAAGTCGGGGTCAGCAATCAGCCCCAGCATTTT
CATSREVGVSNQPQHF
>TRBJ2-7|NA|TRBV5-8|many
TGTGCCAGCAGCTTTCAACAGGGTCCCCATCGCGAGCAGTACTTC
CASSFQQGPHREQYF
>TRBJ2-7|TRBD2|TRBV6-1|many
TGTGCCAGCAGTTGGGGACTAGCGGGGTCAGACCTACAAGAGCAGTACTTC
CASSWGLAGSDLQEQYF
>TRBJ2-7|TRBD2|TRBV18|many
TGTGCCAGCTCACCAAGCGGGGGTGACTACGAGCAGTACTTC
CASSPSGGDYEQYF
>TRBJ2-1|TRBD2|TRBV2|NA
TGTGCCAGCAGTTTAGGACTAGCGGGGATTGGCTACAATGAGCAGTTCTTC
CASSLGLAGIGYNEQFF
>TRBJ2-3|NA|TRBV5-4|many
TGTGCCAGCAGCTTAAGACTAGGTGGCACAGATACGCAGTATTTT
CASSLRLGGTDTQYF
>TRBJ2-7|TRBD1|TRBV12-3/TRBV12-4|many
TGTGCCAGCAGCTCAGGACAGGACCTCTCCTACGAGCAGTACTTC
CASSSGQDLSYEQYF
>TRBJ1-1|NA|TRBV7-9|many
TGTGCCAGCAGCCCGCTAGGGGGGAACACTGAAGCTTTCTTT
CASSPLGGNTEAFF
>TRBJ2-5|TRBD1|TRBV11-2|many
TGTGCCAGCACCCCGGACAGGCAAGAGACCCAGTACTTC
CASTPDRQETQYF
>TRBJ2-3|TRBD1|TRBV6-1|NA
TGTGCCAGCAGTGAAGGGACAGGGCACACAGATACGCAGTATTTT
CASSEGTGHTDTQYF
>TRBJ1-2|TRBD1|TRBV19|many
TGTGCCAGTAGGAAAGACATGGACAGGGGTTATGGCTACACCTTC
CASRKDMDRGYGYTF
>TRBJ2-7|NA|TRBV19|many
TGTGCCAGTAGTATCGGGATTACCTACGAGCAGTACTTC
CASSIGITYEQYF
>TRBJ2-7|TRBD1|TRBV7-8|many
TGTGCCAGCAGCTTAGCTGGACAGGTAATCGAGCAGTACTTC
CASSLAGQVIEQYF
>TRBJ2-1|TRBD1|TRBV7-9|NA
TGTGCCAGCAGCTTGCCGGGACAGAGCTCCTACAATGAGCAGTTCTTC
CASSLPGQSSYNEQFF
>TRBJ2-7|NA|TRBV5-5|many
TGTGCCAGCACCCCGGGACCCCCCTACGAGCAGTACTTC
CASTPGPPYEQYF
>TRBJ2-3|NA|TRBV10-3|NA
TGTGCCATCAGTGAATGGGGTACAGATACGCAGTATTTT
CAISEWGTDTQYF
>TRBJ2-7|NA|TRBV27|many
TGTGCCAGCAGCCACGGGCAATGGGACGAGCAGTACTTC
CASSHGQWDEQYF
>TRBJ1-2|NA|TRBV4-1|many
TGCGCCAGCAGCCAAGATCGGGAAGTATCAAGCTACACCTTC
CASSQDREVSSYTF
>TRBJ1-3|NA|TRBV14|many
TGTGCCAGCAGCCTTCAGGCTGGAAACACCATATATTTT
CASSLQAGNTIYF
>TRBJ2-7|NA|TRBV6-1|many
TGTGCCAGCAGTGACTCCAATTTCTACGAGCAGTACTTC
CASSDSNFYEQYF
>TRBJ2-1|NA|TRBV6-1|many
TGTGCCAGCAGTGAAGCGTATGAGAGCCATGAGCAGTTCTTC
CASSEAYESHEQFF
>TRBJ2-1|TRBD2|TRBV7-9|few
TGTGCCAGCAGCTTAGGAAGCGGGCGGGAGGGCCTGATCTACAATGAGCAGTTCTTC
CASSLGSGREGLIYNEQFF
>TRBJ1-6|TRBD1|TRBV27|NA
TGTGCCAGCAGTTTGCGGGACAGTAGTTCACCCCTCCACTTT
CASSLRDSSSPLHF
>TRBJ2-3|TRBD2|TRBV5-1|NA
TGCGCCAGGGGTAGCGGGAAGGGCACAGATACGCAGTATTTT
CARGSGKGTDTQYF
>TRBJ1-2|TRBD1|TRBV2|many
TGTGCCAGCATTCTAGGACAGGGACTGGGTTATGGCTACACCTTC
CASILGQGLGYGYTF
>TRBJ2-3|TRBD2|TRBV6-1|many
TGTGCCAGCAGTGAGCGGGGGGGCACAGATACGCAGTATTTT
CASSERGGTDTQYF
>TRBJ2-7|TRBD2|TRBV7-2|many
TGTGCCAGCAGCCGTACTAGCGGGAGTGGGAACGAGCAGTACTTC
CASSRTSGSGNEQYF
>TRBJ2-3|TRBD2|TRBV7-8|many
TGTGCCAGCAGCTTAGTGAGCGGGAGTGGGACAGATACGCAGTATTTT
CASSLVSGSGTDTQYF
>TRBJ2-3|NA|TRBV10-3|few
TGTGCCATCAGTGAACCTATGGGGCGGCTGGGAAGCACAGATACGCAGTATTTT
CAISEPMGRLGSTDTQYF
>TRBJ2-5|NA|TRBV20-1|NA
TGCAGTGCCGCACAAGAGACCCAGTACTTC
CSAAQETQYF
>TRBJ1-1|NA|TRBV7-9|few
TGTGCCAGCAGCCTACTAGACATGAACACTGAAGCTTTCTTT
CASSLLDMNTEAFF